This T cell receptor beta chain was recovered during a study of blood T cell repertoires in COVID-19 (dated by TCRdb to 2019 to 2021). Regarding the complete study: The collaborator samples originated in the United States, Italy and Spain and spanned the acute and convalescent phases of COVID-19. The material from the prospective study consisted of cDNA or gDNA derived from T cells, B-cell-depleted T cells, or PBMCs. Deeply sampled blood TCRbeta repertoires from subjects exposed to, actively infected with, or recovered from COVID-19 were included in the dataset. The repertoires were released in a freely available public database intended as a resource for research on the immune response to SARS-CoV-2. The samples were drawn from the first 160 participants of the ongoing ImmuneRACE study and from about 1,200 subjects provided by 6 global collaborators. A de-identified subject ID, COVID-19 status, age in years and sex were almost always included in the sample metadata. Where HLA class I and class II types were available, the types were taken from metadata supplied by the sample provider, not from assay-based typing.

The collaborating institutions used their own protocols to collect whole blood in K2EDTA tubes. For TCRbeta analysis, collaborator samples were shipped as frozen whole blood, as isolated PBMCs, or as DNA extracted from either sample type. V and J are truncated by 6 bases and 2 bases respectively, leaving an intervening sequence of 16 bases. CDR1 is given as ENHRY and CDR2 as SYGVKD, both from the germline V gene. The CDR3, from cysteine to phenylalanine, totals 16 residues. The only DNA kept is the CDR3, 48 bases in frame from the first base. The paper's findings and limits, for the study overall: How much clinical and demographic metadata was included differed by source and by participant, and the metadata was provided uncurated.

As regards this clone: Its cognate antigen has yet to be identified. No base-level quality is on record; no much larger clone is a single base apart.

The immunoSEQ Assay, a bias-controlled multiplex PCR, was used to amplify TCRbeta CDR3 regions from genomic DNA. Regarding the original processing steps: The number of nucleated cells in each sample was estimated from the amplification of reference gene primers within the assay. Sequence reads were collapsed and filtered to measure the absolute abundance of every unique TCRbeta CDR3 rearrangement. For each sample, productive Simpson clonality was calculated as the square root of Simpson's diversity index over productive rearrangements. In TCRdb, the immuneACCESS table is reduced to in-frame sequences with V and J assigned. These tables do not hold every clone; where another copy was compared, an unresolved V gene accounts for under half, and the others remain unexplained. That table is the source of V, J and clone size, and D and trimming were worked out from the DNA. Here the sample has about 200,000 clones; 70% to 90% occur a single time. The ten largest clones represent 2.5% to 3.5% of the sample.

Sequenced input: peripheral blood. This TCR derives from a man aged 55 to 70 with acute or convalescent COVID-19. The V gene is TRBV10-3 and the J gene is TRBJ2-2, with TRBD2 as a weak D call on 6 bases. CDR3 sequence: CAISARGDLNTGELFF. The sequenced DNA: TGTGCCATCAGCGCAAGAGGGGACTTAAACACCGGGGAGCTGTTTTTT.